The 11 T cell receptor beta chains presented below share a single source sample, sequenced in a study of blood T cell repertoires in COVID-19. The table came from immunoSEQ multiplex PCR; TCRdb's copy has only in-frame clones and leaves some out. This sample has hundreds of thousands of clones, with approximately 91% found just once. Sequencing input: peripheral blood. The receptors were sampled from a woman in her forties or fifties with COVID-19, enrolled during active disease.

The chain is built from TRBV9 and TRBJ2-3, with D perhaps TRBD2 (6 bases). Between the trimmed V and J ends, which lost 4 bases and 4 bases, there was a span of 16 bases. CDR3 length: 15 residues. Germline-derived CDR1 and CDR2 are SGDLS and YYNGEE. CDR3 nucleotide sequence: TGTGCCAGCAGCCCCCCCGGGGGTCTCCCAGATACGCAGTATTTT. Translated, it gives CASSPPGGLPDTQYF.

This chain links TRBV6-5 with TRBJ1-2; possible D gene TRBD1, 5 bases. This CDR3 comprises 13 residues. Germline V CDR1 and CDR2: MNHEY, SVGAGI. Trimming removed 6 bases at V and 7 bases at J, with 15 bases between. The CDR3 DNA reads as TGTGCCAGCAGCGGAGGGGATGTATCTGGCTACACCTTC. Amino acid sequence: CASSGGDVSGYTF.

The V call is TRBV19, the J call TRBJ2-1, with a possible D match to TRBD2 (5 bases). The CDR3 has 13 residues. Trimming took off 8 bases at V and 0 bases at J, with 8 bases between the two ends. The germline V gene encodes CDR1 LNHDA and CDR2 SQIVND (reference sequence). As DNA, the CDR3 is TGTGCCAGTCGCGCGGGCTCCTACAATGAGCAGTTCTTC. Protein sequence: CASRAGSYNEQFF.

The chain employs TRBV9 and TRBJ1-2, with 7 bases identical to TRBD1. The CDR3 has 13 residues. Germline-derived CDR1 and CDR2 are SGDLS and YYNGEE. After removal of 3 bases from V and 3 bases from J, the junction contained 2 bases not matched to a gene. Written as DNA, the CDR3 is TGTGCCAGCAGCGAGGGGGCCGACTATGGCTACACCTTC. Translated: CASSEGADYGYTF.

This clone is a singleton in its sample. The J gene is TRBJ2-1, the V gene TRBV5-1; unclear D gene. This CDR3 spans 15 amino acids. The V end was cut by 0 bases, the J end by 8 bases, with 15 bases between. The V gene's germline CDR1 is SGHRS and CDR2 YFSETQ. Here the CDR3 DNA reads TGCGCCAGCAGCTTGGGGCTTCTCCTAGGCGATGAGCAGTTCTTC. This gives the protein CASSLGLLLGDEQFF.

The V call is TRBV21-1, the J call TRBJ2-5; TRBD2 was called by the table and not checked on the DNA. TRBV21-1 is given as a pseudogene. The CDR3 covers 16 residues. The CDR3 region is CASSTFSKGGQETQYF. CDR3 nucleotides: TGTGCCAGCAGCACTTTTAGTAAGGGAGGGCAAGAGACCCAGTACTTC.

The chain joins TRBV9 to TRBJ1-1, with TRBD1 as a possible D gene (5 bases). Trimming left V 3 bases short and J 5 bases short, with 17 bases between. The germline gives CDR1 SGDLS, CDR2 YYNGEE. The CDR3 totals 15 residues. The CDR3 DNA sequence: TGTGCCAGCAGCGGAGATCGGCTGGGGGGAACTGAAGCTTTCTTT. Its protein is CASSGDRLGGTEAFF.

This clone is a singleton in its sample. The CDR3 sequence: CASSPTFGEDTQYF. DNA for the CDR3: TGTGCCAGCTCACCCACATTCGGGGAAGATACGCAGTATTTT. This chain links TRBV18 with TRBJ2-3; D may be TRBD2 (5 bases). CDR1 KGHSH and CDR2 LQKENI come from the germline V gene. The V and J ends lost 3 bases and 5 bases respectively, with 12 bases between them. The CDR3 length is 14 residues.

The chain employs TRBV4-1 and TRBJ1-1; the match to TRBD1 covers 7 bases. The CDR3 has 15 amino acids. J was trimmed by 1 base and V by 4 bases; bases with no gene match: 6. Germline CDR1 reads MGHRA; CDR2 reads YSYEKL. The chain's CDR3 is CASSPGDRSNTEAFF. CDR3 sequence (DNA): TGCGCCAGCAGCCCGGGGGACAGATCGAACACTGAAGCTTTCTTT.

The chain carries TRBV27 and TRBJ1-1; D remains ambiguous. Trimming shortened V by 0 bases and J by 5 bases, and 10 bases separated the two germline ends. Germline V CDR1 and CDR2: MNHEY, SMNVEV (reference sequence). This CDR3 comprises 14 residues. The CDR3: CASSLSPRYTEAFF. CDR3 in DNA: TGTGCCAGCAGTTTATCCCCCCGGTATACTGAAGCTTTCTTT.

This clone has only one observation. The chain recombines TRBV6-4 with TRBJ1-2; possible D gene TRBD1, 6 bases. Germline assignment: CDR1 MRHNA and CDR2 SNTAGT. Trimming removed 3 bases at V and 2 bases at J, with 10 bases between. There are 14 residues in the CDR3. The CDR3 region has the DNA TGTGCCAGCAGTGATACAGGGCAGAACTATGGCTACACCTTC. Amino acid sequence: CASSDTGQNYGYTF.